This TCR beta chain came from a study of T-cell reconstitution after alpha-beta-depleted transplantation in children. Researchers prepared the TCRbeta library using unique molecular identifiers, the study reports. TCRdb fed the PCR reads into MiXCR, producing one record per CDR3 protein. The data contain a few hundred thousand distinct CDR3 sequences, about an eighth of them singletons. The CDR3 length is 13 residues. Deletions cut 6 bases from V and 3 bases from J, with 12 bases between. The V gene's germline CDR1 is MNHEY and CDR2 SVGAGI. This clonotype was counted between two and nine times. The receptor's source is a human donor who donated a stem cell graft to a child with combined immunodeficiency. This chain links TRBV6-5 with TRBJ2-7, with D tentatively TRBD1 (5 bases). The sequencing here drew on PBMCs from the stem cell graft donor, taken from the stem cell graft. The DNA of the CDR3 is TGTGCCAGCAGCAGGGTATCCTTCTACGAGCAGTACTTC. Residues: CASSRVSFYEQYF.